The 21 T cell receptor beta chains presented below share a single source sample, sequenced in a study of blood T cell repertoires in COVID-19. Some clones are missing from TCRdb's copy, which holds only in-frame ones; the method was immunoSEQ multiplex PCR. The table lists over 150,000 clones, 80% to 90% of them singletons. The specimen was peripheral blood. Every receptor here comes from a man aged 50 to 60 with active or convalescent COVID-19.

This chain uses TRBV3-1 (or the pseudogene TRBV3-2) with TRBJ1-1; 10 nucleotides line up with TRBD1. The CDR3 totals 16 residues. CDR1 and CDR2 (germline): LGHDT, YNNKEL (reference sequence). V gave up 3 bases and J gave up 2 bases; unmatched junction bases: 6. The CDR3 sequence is CASSHWDRGLNTEAFF. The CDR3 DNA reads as TGTGCCAGCAGCCATTGGGACAGGGGATTAAACACTGAAGCTTTCTTT.

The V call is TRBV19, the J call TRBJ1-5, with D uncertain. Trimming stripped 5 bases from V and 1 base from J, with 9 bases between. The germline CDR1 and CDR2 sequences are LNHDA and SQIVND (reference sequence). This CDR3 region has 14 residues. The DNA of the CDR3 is TGTGCCAGTAGTTTGGGCCCCAGCAATCAGCCCCAGCATTTT. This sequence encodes CASSLGPSNQPQHF.

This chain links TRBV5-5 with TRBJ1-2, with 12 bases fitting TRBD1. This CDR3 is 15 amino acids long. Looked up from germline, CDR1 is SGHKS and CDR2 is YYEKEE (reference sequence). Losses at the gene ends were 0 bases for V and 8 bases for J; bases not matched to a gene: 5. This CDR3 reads CASSLEGQGALGYTF. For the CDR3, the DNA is TGTGCCAGCAGCTTGGAGGGACAGGGGGCGCTGGGCTACACCTTC.

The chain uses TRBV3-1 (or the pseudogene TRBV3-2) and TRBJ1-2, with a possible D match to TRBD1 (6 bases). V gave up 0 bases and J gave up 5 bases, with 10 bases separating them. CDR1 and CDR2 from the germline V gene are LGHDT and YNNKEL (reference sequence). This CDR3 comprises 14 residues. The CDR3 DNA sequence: TGTGCCAGCAGCCAAGATGACAGGTATTATGGCTACACCTTC. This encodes CASSQDDRYYGYTF.

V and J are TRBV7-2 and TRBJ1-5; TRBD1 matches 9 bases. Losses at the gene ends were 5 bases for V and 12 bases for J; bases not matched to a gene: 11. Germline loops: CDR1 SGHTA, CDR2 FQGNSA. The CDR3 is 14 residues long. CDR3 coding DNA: TGTGCCAGCAGCCTTCGGGACAGGGTCATTGACCAGCATTTT. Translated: CASSLRDRVIDQHF.

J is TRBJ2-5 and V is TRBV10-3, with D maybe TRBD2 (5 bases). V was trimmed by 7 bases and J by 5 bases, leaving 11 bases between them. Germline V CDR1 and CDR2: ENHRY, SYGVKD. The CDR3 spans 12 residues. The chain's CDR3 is CAIKGPGETQYF. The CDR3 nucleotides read TGTGCCATCAAAGGCCCGGGGGAGACCCAGTACTTC.

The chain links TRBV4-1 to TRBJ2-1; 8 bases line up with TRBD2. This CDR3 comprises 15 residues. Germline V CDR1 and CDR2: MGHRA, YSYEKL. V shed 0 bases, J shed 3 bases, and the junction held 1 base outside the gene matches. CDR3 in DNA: TGCGCCAGCAGCCAAGATGGGACTAGCTACAATGAGCAGTTCTTC. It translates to CASSQDGTSYNEQFF.

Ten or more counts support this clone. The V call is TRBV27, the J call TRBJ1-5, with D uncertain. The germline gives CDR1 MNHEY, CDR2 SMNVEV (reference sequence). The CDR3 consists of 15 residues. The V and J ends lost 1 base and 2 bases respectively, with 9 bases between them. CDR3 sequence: CASSLWAVGNQPQHF. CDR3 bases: TGTGCCAGCAGTTTATGGGCAGTGGGCAATCAGCCCCAGCATTTT.

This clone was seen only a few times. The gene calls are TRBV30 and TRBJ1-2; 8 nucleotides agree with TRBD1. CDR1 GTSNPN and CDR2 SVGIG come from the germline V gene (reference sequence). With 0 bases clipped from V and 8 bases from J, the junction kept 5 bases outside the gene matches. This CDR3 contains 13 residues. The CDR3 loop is CAWSVQQGDGYTF. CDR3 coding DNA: TGTGCCTGGAGTGTACAACAGGGGGACGGCTACACCTTC.

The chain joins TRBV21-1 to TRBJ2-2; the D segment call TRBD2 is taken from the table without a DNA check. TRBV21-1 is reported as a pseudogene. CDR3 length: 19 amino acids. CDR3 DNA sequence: TGTGCCAGCAGCAAATTGACCGGGTGTGGGACTAGCAACACCGGGGAGCTGTTTTTT. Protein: CASSKLTGCGTSNTGELFF.

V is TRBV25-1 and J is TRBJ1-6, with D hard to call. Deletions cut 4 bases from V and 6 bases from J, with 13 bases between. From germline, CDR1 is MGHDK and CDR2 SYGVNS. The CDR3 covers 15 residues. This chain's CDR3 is CASSGEALGNSPLHF. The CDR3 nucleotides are TGTGCCAGCAGTGGTGAGGCCCTAGGTAATTCACCCCTCCACTTT.

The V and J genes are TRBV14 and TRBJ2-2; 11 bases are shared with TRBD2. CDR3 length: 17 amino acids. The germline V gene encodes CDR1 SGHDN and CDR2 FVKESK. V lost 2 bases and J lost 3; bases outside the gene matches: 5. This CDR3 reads CASSQLTSGTYTGELFF. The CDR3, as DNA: TGTGCCAGCAGCCAATTGACTAGCGGGACATACACCGGGGAGCTGTTTTTT.

The CDR3 bases are TGTGCCAGCAGTTTACGGGGGGCTAACTATGGCTACACCTTC. Its protein product is CASSLRGANYGYTF. J is TRBJ1-2 and V is TRBV27, with D possibly matching TRBD1 (5 bases). Germline CDR1 is MNHEY and CDR2 is SMNVEV (reference sequence). This CDR3 region has 14 residues. V lost 2 bases and J 0 bases, leaving 7 bases between the germline ends.

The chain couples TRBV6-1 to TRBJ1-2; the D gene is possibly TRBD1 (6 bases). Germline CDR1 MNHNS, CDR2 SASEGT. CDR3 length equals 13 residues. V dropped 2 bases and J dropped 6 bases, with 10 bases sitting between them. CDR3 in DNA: TGTGCCAGCAGTGAACTACAGGGTCATGGCTACACCTTC. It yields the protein CASSELQGHGYTF.

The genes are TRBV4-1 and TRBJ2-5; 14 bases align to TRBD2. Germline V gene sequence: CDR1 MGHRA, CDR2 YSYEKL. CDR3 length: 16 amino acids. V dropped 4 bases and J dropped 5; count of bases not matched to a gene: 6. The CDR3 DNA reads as TGCGCCAGCAGCCTGGGACTAGCGGGAGTCGGTGAGACCCAGTACTTC. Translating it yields CASSLGLAGVGETQYF.

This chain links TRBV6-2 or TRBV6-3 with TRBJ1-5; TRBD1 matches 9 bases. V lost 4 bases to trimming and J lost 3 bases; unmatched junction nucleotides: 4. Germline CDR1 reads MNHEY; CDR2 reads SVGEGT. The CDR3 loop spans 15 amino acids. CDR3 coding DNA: TGTGCCAGCAGTTGGGACAGGGCTGACAATCAGCCCCAGCATTTT. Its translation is CASSWDRADNQPQHF.

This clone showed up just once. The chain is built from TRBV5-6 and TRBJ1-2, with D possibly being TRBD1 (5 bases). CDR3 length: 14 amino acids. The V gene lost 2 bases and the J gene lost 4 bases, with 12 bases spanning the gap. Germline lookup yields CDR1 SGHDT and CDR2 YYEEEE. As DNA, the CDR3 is TGTGCCAGCAGCTTTGGGCAGGGAAGCTATGGCTACACCTTC. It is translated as CASSFGQGSYGYTF.

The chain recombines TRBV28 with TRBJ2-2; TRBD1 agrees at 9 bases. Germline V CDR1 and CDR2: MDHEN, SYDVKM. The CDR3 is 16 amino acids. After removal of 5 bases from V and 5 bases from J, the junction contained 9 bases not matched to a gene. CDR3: CASSLGTGLWTGELFF. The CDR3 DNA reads TGTGCCAGCAGTCTAGGGACAGGGTTATGGACCGGGGAGCTGTTTTTT.

CDR3 nucleotide sequence: TGTGCCAGCAGCCTTATAGCGGGGGGGGGCACAGATACGCAGTATTTT. Translation gives CASSLIAGGGTDTQYF. J is TRBJ2-3 and V is TRBV5-4; 11 bases fit TRBD2. V lost 4 bases, J lost 1 base, and 5 bases stayed unmatched. CDR3 length: 16 residues. CDR1 and CDR2 (germline): SGHNT, YYREEE (reference sequence).

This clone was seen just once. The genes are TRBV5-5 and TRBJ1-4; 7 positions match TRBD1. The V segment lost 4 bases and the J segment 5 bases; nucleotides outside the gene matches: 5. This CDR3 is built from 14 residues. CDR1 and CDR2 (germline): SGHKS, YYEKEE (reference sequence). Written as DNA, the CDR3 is TGTGCCAGCAGCGGGGGACAGAGGAATGAAAAACTGTTTTTT. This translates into CASSGGQRNEKLFF.

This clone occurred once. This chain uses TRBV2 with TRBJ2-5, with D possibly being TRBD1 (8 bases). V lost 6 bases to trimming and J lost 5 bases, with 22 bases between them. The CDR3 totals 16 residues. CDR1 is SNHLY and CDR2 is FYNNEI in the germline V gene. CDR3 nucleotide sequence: TGTGCCAGCAGGCCTCCTACAGGGGGGGGTAGGGAGACCCAGTACTTC. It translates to CASRPPTGGGRETQYF.